The present entry profiles one T cell receptor beta chain with its context. The record originates from a study of cytomegalovirus exposure and HLA in healthy donors. Overall study context: Out of 170 million or so T cells, an earlier analysis found fewer than 140 million unique TCR beta sequences in total.

This CDR3 has 17 residues. With 1 base clipped from V and 2 bases from J, the junction kept 10 bases outside the gene matches. From germline, CDR1 is SGHTA and CDR2 FQGTGA. Amplification used 60 Vbeta primers and 13 Jbeta primers. Assay: immunoSEQ multiplex PCR; the TCRdb copy retains only in-frame clones and omits some. The sample holds 140,000 or so clones, 68% seen once. V gene TRBV7-3 combines with J gene TRBJ2-7, with TRBD2 matching over 8 bases. The TCR originated in a man aged 55 to 70 in good health and CMV-seronegative. The sequencing input was PBMCs. Written as DNA, the CDR3 is TGTGCCAGCAGCTTAAGCCCTGGAGCGGGAGCCACCTACGAGCAGTACTTC. Translated, it gives CASSLSPGAGATYEQYF.